This paragraph covers one T cell receptor beta chain sequence. Its cognate antigen is unknown. The record originates from a study of identical twins. Study observations and caveats: Abundant cord blood beta clonotypes carried fewer insertions; memory repertoires showed none.

TCRdb re-called the 5' RACE reads with MiXCR, one entry per CDR3 protein. The repertoire consists of nearly 200,000 distinct CDR3 sequences, with approximately 15% occurring once and the leading ten covering 35% to 45%. Another study also made use of these data, one on T cells expressing NK-cell markers.

This TCR was recovered from a woman under 30 in good health. Input material: CD8+ T cells sorted from blood.

CDR3 coding DNA: TGCGCCAGCAGCCTCAGTAGATCTAGCACAGATACGCAGTATTTT. It is translated as CASSLSRSSTDTQYF. V gene TRBV4-3 combines with J gene TRBJ2-3; D is unresolved. Germline CDR1 and CDR2: LGHNA and YSLEER. The CDR3 sequence is 15 residues long. Between the trimmed V and J ends, which lost 4 bases and 0 bases, there was a span of 11 bases.